This T cell receptor beta chain is drawn from a study of T-cell memory formation after mild COVID-19. Study-wide findings and caveats: Certain responding clones were present in pre-infection memory, suggesting participation of cross-reactive memory.

The germline CDR1 and CDR2 sequences are SNHLY and FYNNEI. Trimming cost V 7 bases and J 4 bases, with 7 bases left between them. The CDR3 has 12 amino acids. In TCRdb, the 5' RACE reads were re-called with MiXCR into one record per CDR3 protein. The table records 300,000 to 400,000 distinct CDR3 sequences, over 10% of them present only once. This clonotype occurred a few times. The antigen is not known. This chain links TRBV2 with TRBJ1-4; no clear D. This clonotype originated in a man between 18 and 35 years old who had mild COVID-19 (a few samples of this study predate the infection). Cell type and time point are not known. Sequenced material: PBMCs or a T cell subset sorted from them (not recorded which). CDR3 DNA: TGTGCCAGCAATAGGGTTAATGAAAAACTGTTTTTT. Translation: CASNRVNEKLFF.